What follows are 17 T cell receptor beta chains derived from one specimen sequenced in a study of cytomegalovirus exposure and HLA in healthy donors. PCR primers comprised 60 Vbeta and 13 Jbeta primers. Some clones are missing from TCRdb's copy, which holds only in-frame ones; the method was immunoSEQ multiplex PCR. The data show about 130,000 clones, with less than 85% seen just once and just over 2.5% held by the top ten. The sequenced sample was PBMCs. These receptors all stem from a man between 25 and 39 years old in good health and CMV-seronegative.

The V and J genes are TRBV27 and TRBJ2-7; TRBD1 might be the D (6 bases). Trimming shortened V by 2 bases and J by 5 bases, and 10 bases separated the two germline ends. The CDR3 runs to 13 residues. CDR1 MNHEY and CDR2 SMNVEV come from the germline V gene (reference sequence). CDR3 DNA: TGTGCCAGCAGTTTAACAGGGATCGACGAGCAGTACTTC. This translates into CASSLTGIDEQYF.

The rearrangement links TRBV28 to TRBJ2-5; 15 bases map to TRBD2. TRBJ2-7 matches the DNA end more closely, so the J call is doubtful. Germline V gene data show CDR1 as MDHEN and CDR2 as SYDVKM. This CDR3 has 15 amino acids. The CDR3 DNA follows: TGTGCCAGCAGTCCACCGGGACTAGCGGGAGGCGAGCAGTACTTC. Residues: CASSPPGLAGGEQYF.

The V gene is TRBV18, the J gene TRBJ2-6; weak D call: TRBD1 (5 bases). Germline CDR1 and CDR2: KGHSH and LQKENI. This CDR3 has 13 residues. The ends were cut back, 8 bases at V and 5 bases at J, with 10 bases in the middle. The CDR3 nucleotides are TGTGCCAGCCCCCAGGGTAGGGCCAACGTCCTGACTTTC. This gives the protein CASPQGRANVLTF.

The chain uses TRBV15 and TRBJ2-1, with 14 bases that match TRBD2. Trimming took 3 bases from V and 8 from J; bases not matched to a gene: 3. CDR1 and CDR2 from the germline V gene are LNHNV and YYDKDF (reference sequence). The CDR3 has 15 amino acids. The CDR3 spells CATSRGLAGVYEQFF. The CDR3 region has the DNA TGTGCCACCAGCAGGGGACTAGCGGGAGTGTATGAGCAGTTCTTC.

This chain uses TRBV11-2 with TRBJ2-1; 12 nucleotides agree with TRBD2. The CDR3 spans 14 residues. The germline CDR1 and CDR2 sequences are SGHAT and FQNNGV. Trimming cost V 1 base and J 10 bases; bases outside gene matches: 2. The CDR3 here is CASSLGTSGDEQFF. The CDR3 DNA is TGTGCCAGCAGCTTAGGGACTAGCGGGGACGAGCAGTTCTTC.

This clone was seen a single time. This chain links TRBV20-1 with TRBJ1-1; the match to TRBD1 covers 10 bases. Germline loops: CDR1 DFQATT, CDR2 SNEGSKA (reference sequence). The CDR3 has 11 amino acids. V dropped 6 bases and J dropped 12; count of bases not matched to a gene: 7. In DNA, the CDR3 is TGCAGTGCAGGACAGGGGGGTCGAACTTTCTTT. This encodes CSAGQGGRTFF.

The J gene is TRBJ1-1, the V gene TRBV19; TRBD1 matches at 8 bases. Germline trimming cut 5 bases from V and 4 bases from J; bases unmatched to any gene: 3. The CDR3 runs 13 residues. Germline CDR1 and CDR2: LNHDA and SQIVND (reference sequence). CDR3 amino acids: CASSSGGLTEAFF. In nucleotides, the CDR3 is TGTGCCAGTAGTTCAGGGGGCCTCACTGAAGCTTTCTTT.

With regard to this clone: Mismatch with germline at one junction end may stem from a read error. The chain links TRBV28 to TRBJ1-2; a possible D gene is TRBD1 (5 bases). The CDR3 length is 14 residues. The germline CDR1 and CDR2 sequences are MDHEN and SYDVKM. The CDR3 DNA is TGTGCCAGCAGCCCGCAGGCAGGGCTCTATGGCTACCCCTTC. Its protein product is CASSPQAGLYGYPF.

The V and J genes are TRBV7-2 and TRBJ2-3; 7 bases are a match to TRBD2. The J segment lost 2 bases and the V segment lost 3 bases, leaving 5 bases of the junction unmatched. Germline V gene sequence: CDR1 SGHTA, CDR2 FQGNSA. This CDR3 is 15 amino acids long. The CDR3 nucleotides are TGTGCCAGCAGCTTTACGGGAGGATCCACAGATACGCAGTATTTT. Amino acid sequence: CASSFTGGSTDTQYF. Together with reference TRBV7-2 and TRBJ2-3, the CDR3 gives the full variable domain: GAGVSQSPSNKVTEKGKDVELRCDPISGHTALYWYRQSLGQGLEFLIYFQGNSAPDKSGLPSDRFSAERTGGSVSTLTIQRTQQEDSAVYLCASSFTGGSTDTQYFGPGTRLTVL.

The chain couples TRBV7-2 to TRBJ2-7; TRBD1 agrees at 10 bases. With 4 bases clipped from V and 3 bases from J, the junction kept 9 bases outside the gene matches. This CDR3 comprises 16 residues. Germline values: CDR1 SGHTA, CDR2 FQGNSA. CDR3 in DNA: TGTGCCAGCAGCTCTCGGACAGGGGGACACGACTACGAGCAGTACTTC. Translating gives CASSSRTGGHDYEQYF.

The rearrangement links TRBV6-1 to TRBJ1-4, with D unresolved. Germline CDR1 reads MNHNS; CDR2 reads SASEGT. The CDR3 runs to 17 residues. V was pared by 4 bases and J by 0 bases, with 15 bases between. This CDR3 is CASSGSPGLATNEKLFF. The CDR3 DNA sequence: TGTGCCAGCAGTGGGTCGCCCGGACTTGCAACTAATGAAAAACTGTTTTTT.

The V gene is TRBV30, the J gene TRBJ2-3, with TRBD2 matching over 9 bases. Germline V gene lookup returns CDR1 GTSNPN and CDR2 SVGIG (reference sequence). Unmatched junction bases numbered 10, after V lost 0 bases and J lost 6 bases. This CDR3 region has 16 residues. The CDR3 loop reads CAWSVLATSGWDTQYF. CDR3 sequence (DNA): TGTGCCTGGAGTGTATTGGCGACTAGCGGTTGGGATACGCAGTATTTT.

The chain combines TRBV11-2 with TRBJ2-1; D ambiguous. Germline lookup yields CDR1 SGHAT and CDR2 FQNNGV. V lost 1 base and J lost 4, with 8 bases in between. The length of the CDR3 is 14 residues. CDR3 nucleotide sequence: TGTGCCAGCAGCTTAGTACTCTTATACAATGAGCAGTTCTTC. This encodes CASSLVLLYNEQFF.

The CDR3 DNA reads TGTGCCAGCACGGACAGTAGCTACGAGCAGTACTTC. Protein product: CASTDSSYEQYF. The chain carries TRBV2 and TRBJ2-7, with a tentative D call TRBD1 (6 bases). This CDR3 is 12 amino acids long. V was trimmed by 7 bases and J by 3 bases, leaving 10 bases between them. Per germline, CDR1 SNHLY and CDR2 FYNNEI. Using reference TRBV2 and TRBJ2-7 for the parts outside the CDR3, the full variable domain is EPEVTQTPSHQVTQMGQEVILRCVPISNHLYFYWYRQILGQKVEFLVSFYNNEISEKSEIFDDQFSVERPDGSNFTLKIRSTKLEDSAMYFCASTDSSYEQYFGPGTRLTVT.

This clone was counted once. CDR3 nucleotide sequence: TGTGCCAGCAGCTTACTAGCGGGGGGCTACAATGAGCAGTTCTTC. Translation: CASSLLAGGYNEQFF. The rearrangement uses TRBV11-2 and TRBJ2-1, with 11 nucleotides matching TRBD2. The germline V gene has CDR1 SGHAT and CDR2 FQNNGV. This CDR3 contains 15 residues. Germline trimming cut 2 bases from V and 3 bases from J; bases unmatched to any gene: 0.

The chain links TRBV18 to TRBJ1-5; D is possibly TRBD1 (6 bases). CDR1 KGHSH and CDR2 LQKENI come from the germline V gene. The CDR3 contains 14 residues. V dropped 2 bases and J dropped 2 bases, with 7 bases sitting between them. CDR3 protein: CASSPGGRNQPQHF. The CDR3 DNA sequence: TGTGCCAGCTCACCAGGGGGCCGCAATCAGCCCCAGCATTTT.

This clone was counted once. The genes are TRBV6-1 and TRBJ1-5; TRBD1 matches 9 bases. J was trimmed by 4 bases and V by 2 bases; bases with no gene match: 3. The CDR3 length is 15 residues. Germline CDR1 is MNHNS and CDR2 is SASEGT. The CDR3 DNA follows: TGTGCCAGCAGTGAAACGGACAGGGGTAATCAGCCCCAGCATTTT. This codes for CASSETDRGNQPQHF.